The 16 T cell receptor beta chains below come from one sample, sequenced in a study of T cell responses to AZD1222 COVID-19 vaccine. The assay was immunoSEQ multiplex PCR, and TCRdb's table has in-frame clones only and misses some. In the table there are 100,000 to 130,000 clones, around 91% of which are singletons. The sample in question was peripheral blood, obtained on day 0 of AZD1222 vaccination. The receptors were sampled from an adult in good health.

The chain uses TRBV4-3 and TRBJ1-5, with no clear D. CDR1 and CDR2 (germline): LGHNA, YSLEER. V was cut by 4 bases and J by 3 bases, with 10 bases left in between. The CDR3 runs to 14 residues. CDR3 bases: TGCGCCAGCAGCCTGAGGTTTGACAATCAGCCCCAGCATTTT. It specifies CASSLRFDNQPQHF.

Comments on this clone: Other DNA sequences from this sample encode an identical CDR3 as well. CDR3 protein: CASSVGGGYNEQFF. The CDR3 region has the DNA TGTGCCAGCAGCGTAGGCGGGGGTTACAATGAGCAGTTCTTC. The chain is built from TRBV9 and TRBJ2-1, with 7 bases aligning to TRBD2. Germline V lookup: CDR1 SGDLS, CDR2 YYNGEE. The CDR3 runs 14 residues. Germline trimming cut 0 bases from V and 4 bases from J; bases unmatched to any gene: 1.

The V call is TRBV6-5, the J call TRBJ2-1, with 8 positions matching TRBD1. The CDR3 has 13 residues. CDR1 and CDR2 (germline): MNHEY, SVGAGI. The V segment lost 8 bases and the J segment 1 base; nucleotides outside the gene matches: 1. The CDR3 loop is CASGQGSYNEQFF. DNA of the CDR3: TGTGCCAGCGGACAGGGTTCCTACAATGAGCAGTTCTTC.

The CDR3 protein is CASSPAGEAWGYTF. CDR3 DNA: TGTGCCAGCAGTCCAGCGGGGGAAGCGTGGGGCTACACCTTC. The genes are TRBV5-6 and TRBJ1-2, with D possibly matching TRBD1 (5 bases). V lost 5 bases, J lost 8 bases, and 19 bases lay in between. The CDR3 is made up of 14 amino acids. Looked up from germline, CDR1 is SGHDT and CDR2 is YYEEEE.

This chain joins TRBV19 and TRBJ1-2; possible D gene TRBD1, 5 bases. The V end was cut by 7 bases, the J end by 3 bases, with 18 bases between. The CDR3 contains 15 residues. Germline CDR1 LNHDA, CDR2 SQIVND (reference sequence). In DNA form, the CDR3 reads TGTGCCAGTACTCCCGGCGGGGGGGTAGACTATGGCTACACCTTC. It yields the protein CASTPGGGVDYGYTF.

The chain couples TRBV5-4 to TRBJ1-2, with TRBD1 matching over 7 bases. From germline, CDR1 is SGHNT and CDR2 YYREEE (reference sequence). The length of the CDR3 is 15 residues. After removal of 4 bases from V and 4 bases from J, the junction contained 10 bases not matched to a gene. CDR3 coding DNA: TGTGCCAGCAGCACAATCGGGGGACAGATCTATGGCTACACCTTC. This sequence encodes CASSTIGGQIYGYTF.

This clone was observed once. Here the CDR3 DNA reads TGCAGCGTTGTTTGGGGGGGAAACACCATATATTTT. This gives the protein CSVVWGGNTIYF. This sequence joins TRBV29-1 and TRBJ1-3, with D possibly TRBD1 on 5 matching bases. CDR3 length equals 12 residues. Trimming shortened V by 4 bases and J by 4 bases, and 8 bases separated the two germline ends. CDR1 and CDR2 from the germline V gene are SQVTM and ANQGSEA.

This clone was found once. The rearrangement links TRBV19 to TRBJ1-2, with 8 bases fitting TRBD1. V was clipped by 4 bases and J by 4 bases; unmatched bases: 2. Per germline, CDR1 LNHDA and CDR2 SQIVND (reference sequence). The CDR3 is 13 amino acids. The CDR3 reads CASSTGQGYGYTF. The CDR3 DNA is TGTGCCAGTAGTACCGGACAGGGCTATGGCTACACCTTC.

This sequence joins TRBV3-1 (or the pseudogene TRBV3-2) and TRBJ1-6; D possibly corresponds to TRBD1 (6 bases). Germline values: CDR1 LGHDT, CDR2 YNNKEL (reference sequence). The CDR3 has 16 residues. The germline V and J ends were trimmed by 2 bases and 6 bases, with 14 bases remaining between them. CDR3 in DNA: TGTGCCAGCAGCCAATTCGCCGGACAGAGTAATTCACCCCTCCACTTT. Its protein product is CASSQFAGQSNSPLHF.

The chain employs TRBV30 and TRBJ1-5; 9 bases match TRBD1. Germline trimming cut 8 bases from V and 0 bases from J; bases unmatched to any gene: 14. This CDR3 is 17 amino acids long. The germline gives CDR1 GTSNPN, CDR2 SVGIG (reference sequence). This CDR3 reads CALLRDRAPYSNQPQHF. The DNA for the CDR3 is TGTGCCCTGCTCCGGGACAGGGCTCCTTATAGCAATCAGCCCCAGCATTTT.

The rearrangement uses TRBV7-9 and TRBJ1-1; possibly TRBD1 for D (5 bases). Germline lookup yields CDR1 SEHNR and CDR2 FQNEAQ (reference sequence). V was cut by 9 bases and J by 3 bases, with 17 bases left in between. This CDR3 region has 14 residues. CDR3 in DNA: TGTGCCAGTGTTGCAGGGCGTGGAGACACTGAAGCTTTCTTT. Its protein product is CASVAGRGDTEAFF.

This chain uses TRBV6-5 with TRBJ1-1; 7 bases agree with TRBD1. Germline V gene sequence: CDR1 MNHEY, CDR2 SVGAGI. The V gene end was trimmed by 7 bases and the J gene end by 0 bases; junction bases not matched to a gene: 5. The CDR3 is 14 residues long. CDR3: CASMGQNMNTEAFF. CDR3 nucleotide sequence: TGTGCCAGCATGGGACAGAATATGAACACTGAAGCTTTCTTT.

In the case of this clone: In the same sample, other DNA sequences code for this CDR3. V gene TRBV7-2 combines with J gene TRBJ2-7; D unresolved. This CDR3 spans 14 amino acids. Germline loops: CDR1 SGHTA, CDR2 FQGNSA. Trimming pared 1 base from V and 2 bases from J, leaving 9 bases between. The CDR3 loop is CASSLGVQTYEQYF. CDR3 DNA sequence: TGTGCCAGCAGCTTAGGCGTCCAAACCTACGAGCAGTACTTC.

The V gene is TRBV10-1, the J gene TRBJ2-1; the D is unclear. The germline V gene encodes CDR1 WNHNN and CDR2 SYGVQD (reference sequence). V dropped 10 bases and J dropped 9 bases, with 22 bases sitting between them. The length of the CDR3 is 14 residues. The CDR3 spells CATPPRRAETEQFF. CDR3 coding DNA: TGCGCCACCCCGCCTCGTCGGGCGGAGACTGAGCAGTTCTTC.

The gene calls are TRBV6-5 and TRBJ1-1; tentatively, D is TRBD1 (5 bases). The CDR3 is 14 amino acids. Germline lookup yields CDR1 MNHEY and CDR2 SVGAGI. Trimming took 7 bases from V and 4 from J, leaving 16 bases between them. The CDR3 here is CASTQIGQGTEAFF. CDR3 bases: TGTGCCAGCACCCAAATCGGGCAGGGCACTGAAGCTTTCTTT.

This clone has a single count. The CDR3 nucleotides are TGCGCCAGCAGCATCGGACAGGGCGGTGGCTACACCTTC. It yields the protein CASSIGQGGGYTF. The chain recombines TRBV5-1 with TRBJ1-2; 8 nucleotides match TRBD1. Unmatched junction bases numbered 6, after V lost 4 bases and J lost 7 bases. Germline-derived CDR1 and CDR2 are SGHRS and YFSETQ. The CDR3 sequence is 13 residues long.